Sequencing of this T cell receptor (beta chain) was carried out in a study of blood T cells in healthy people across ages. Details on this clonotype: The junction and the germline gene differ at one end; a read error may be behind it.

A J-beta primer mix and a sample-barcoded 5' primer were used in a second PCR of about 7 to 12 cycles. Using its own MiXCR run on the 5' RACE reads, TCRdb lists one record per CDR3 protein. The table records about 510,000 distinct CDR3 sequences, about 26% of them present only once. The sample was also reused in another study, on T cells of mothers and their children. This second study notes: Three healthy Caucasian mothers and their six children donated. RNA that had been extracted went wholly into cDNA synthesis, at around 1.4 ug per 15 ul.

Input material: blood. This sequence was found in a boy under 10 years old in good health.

The CDR3 nucleotides read TGTGCCAGCAGCTTAGATACCGGGAGGGCCTACGACGAGCAGTACTTC. Translating it yields CASSLDTGRAYDEQYF. V is TRBV12-3 or TRBV12-4 and J is TRBJ2-5, with TRBD2 matching 8 bases. The closer fit of TRBJ2-7 to the DNA end suggests the J call may be wrong. The CDR3 length is 16 residues.